The 4 T cell receptor beta chains below were found in one sample sequenced in a study of blood T cell repertoires in COVID-19. The table came from immunoSEQ multiplex PCR; TCRdb's copy has only in-frame clones and leaves some out. The sample carries a few hundred thousand clones, around 83% recorded once. The specimen sequenced was PBMCs or T cells enriched from blood (not recorded which). The receptors derive from a woman in her forties who had recovered from COVID-19.

This clone was seen more than once but under ten times. The rearrangement uses TRBV2 and TRBJ1-3; D gene uncertain. The CDR3 consists of 15 residues. The V gene lost 6 bases and the J gene lost 2 bases, with 14 bases spanning the gap. Germline lookup yields CDR1 SNHLY and CDR2 FYNNEI. CDR3 in amino acids: CASSVGPRAGNTIYF. The CDR3 nucleotides read TGTGCCAGCAGCGTCGGTCCGCGGGCTGGAAACACCATATATTTT.

The chain combines TRBV5-8 with TRBJ1-2; 7 nucleotides agree with TRBD1. Germline loops: CDR1 SGHTS, CDR2 YDEGEE. The ends lost 1 base at V and 3 bases at J; junction bases unmatched: 3. The CDR3 spans 14 residues. The CDR3 loop reads CASSLRTGYYGYTF. In nucleotides, the CDR3 is TGTGCCAGCAGCTTGAGGACAGGTTACTATGGCTACACCTTC.

This chain joins TRBV7-3 and TRBJ2-3; 10 bases line up with TRBD2. This CDR3 has 15 amino acids. The V segment lost 5 bases and the J segment 1 base; nucleotides outside the gene matches: 3. Germline V gene data show CDR1 as SGHTA and CDR2 as FQGTGA. CDR3 residues: CASSTLAGGTDTQYF. CDR3 sequence (DNA): TGTGCCAGCAGCACGCTAGCGGGAGGCACAGATACGCAGTATTTT.

The V call is TRBV6-5, the J call TRBJ2-3; 8 bases agree with TRBD1. This CDR3 region has 13 residues. Losses at the gene ends were 2 bases for V and 9 bases for J; bases not matched to a gene: 4. CDR1 and CDR2 (germline): MNHEY, SVGAGI. The CDR3 DNA reads as TGTGCCAGCAGTTACCCAGGGGGCGGCACGCAGTATTTT. It yields the protein CASSYPGGGTQYF.